This TCR beta chain was profiled in a study of cytomegalovirus exposure and HLA in healthy donors. PCR employed 60 Vbeta and 13 Jbeta primers. Profiled with immunoSEQ multiplex PCR; TCRdb holds only in-frame clones, not every one. This sample has 150,000 or so clones, with approximately 72% found just once. From germline, CDR1 is LGHNA and CDR2 YNFKEQ. Trimming removed 5 bases from V and 5 bases from J; junction bases left unmatched: 7. The CDR3 has 16 amino acids. The chain links TRBV4-2 to TRBJ2-1, with TRBD2 matching 12 bases. What was sequenced was PBMCs. This receptor was taken from a man aged 18-30 years in good health and CMV-seronegative. Written as DNA, the CDR3 is TGTGCCAGCAGCTATATACTAGCGGGGGGCCACAATGAGCAGTTCTTC. Its translation: CASSYILAGGHNEQFF.